This TCR beta chain comes out of a study of cytomegalovirus exposure and HLA in healthy donors. Findings of the study overall: Later examination showed HLA-associated TCR beta chains had greater clonal expansion than equally common others.

Notes on this clone: The antigen remains undetermined.

The PCR ran on 60 Vbeta and 13 Jbeta primers. The table came from immunoSEQ multiplex PCR; TCRdb's copy has only in-frame clones and leaves some out. The data show more than 45,000 clones, roughly 70% seen once. The sequenced sample was PBMCs. The sequence came from a woman between 55 and 75 years old in good health and CMV-seropositive.

CDR3 in DNA: TGTGCCAGCAGTAACCAACAGGGGGCTCATACGCAGTATTTT. Protein: CASSNQQGAHTQYF. The rearrangement links TRBV2 to TRBJ2-3; 9 bases are shared with TRBD1. J gave up 7 bases and V 5 bases, and 7 bases lay outside the gene matches. Germline CDR1 is SNHLY and CDR2 is FYNNEI. This CDR3 contains 14 residues.